The 17 T cell receptor beta chains in this list originate from one sample, sequenced in a study of cytomegalovirus exposure and HLA in healthy donors (dated by TCRdb to about 2017). The receptor library was made with the immunoSEQ multiplex PCR assay. For the multiplex PCR, a mixture combining 60 forward primers for TCR Vbeta segments and 13 reverse primers for TCR Jbeta segments was used. Imported from immuneACCESS, the table was reduced by TCRdb to in-frame sequences with V and J called. These copies leave out some clones; in studies compared against another copy, an unresolved V gene accounts for under half, and the cause of the remainder is not known. The sample records 70,000 or so clones, roughly 70% of which are singletons. Of the sample, roughly 9.8% falls within the top ten clones. Sequencing used PBMCs. The receptor set was obtained from a woman aged 30 to 39 in good health and CMV-seronegative.

The gene calls are TRBV30 and TRBJ1-3, with 8 bases that match TRBD1. Germline assignment: CDR1 GTSNPN and CDR2 SVGIG (reference sequence). CDR3 length: 16 amino acids. V lost 7 bases and J lost 0; bases outside the gene matches: 11. The CDR3 region has the DNA TGTGCCTTCTCCTCTGGGACAGGAATCTCTGGAAACACCATATATTTT. This encodes CAFSSGTGISGNTIYF.

This clone was seen a few times. This CDR3 reads CAAPQGSGANVLTF. DNA of the CDR3: TGTGCCGCCCCCCAGGGGTCTGGGGCCAACGTCCTGACTTTC. The chain combines TRBV6-1 with TRBJ2-6, with TRBD1 as a possible D gene (6 bases). The CDR3 length is 14 residues. Trimming took off 11 bases at V and 1 base at J, with 12 bases between the two ends. The germline gives CDR1 MNHNS, CDR2 SASEGT.

This clone was seen just once. The chain links TRBV6-5 to TRBJ2-5; 8 nucleotides match TRBD1. The J call may be in error: the DNA end matches TRBJ2-7 better. The CDR3 is 13 residues long. Germline V gene sequence: CDR1 MNHEY, CDR2 SVGAGI. CDR3 loop: CASSRDRTYEQYF. CDR3 bases: TGTGCCAGCAGCCGGGACAGGACCTACGAGCAGTACTTC.

The V call is TRBV7-8, the J call TRBJ2-1, with 15 bases that match TRBD2. The J segment lost 5 bases and the V segment lost 5 bases, leaving 7 bases of the junction unmatched. Germline loops: CDR1 SGHVS, CDR2 FQNEAQ. The CDR3 covers 17 residues. The CDR3: CASSLRTSGGANNEQFF. CDR3 in DNA: TGTGCCAGCAGCCTCAGGACTAGCGGGGGGGCAAACAATGAGCAGTTCTTC. The variable domain in full, completed from reference TRBV7-8 and TRBJ2-1, reads GAGVSQSPRYKVAKRGQDVALRCDPISGHVSLFWYQQALGQGPEFLTYFQNEAQLDKSGLPSDRFFAERPEGSVSTLKIQRTQQEDSAVYLCASSLRTSGGANNEQFFGPGTRLTVL.

The gene calls are TRBV7-6 and TRBJ1-1, with D perhaps matching TRBD1 (5 bases). The CDR3 spans 16 residues. Germline CDR1 is SGHVS and CDR2 is FNYEAQ. V was cut by 1 base and J by 4 bases, with 16 bases left in between. The CDR3 loop reads CASSLEGASSATEAFF. The CDR3, as DNA: TGTGCCAGCAGCTTAGAAGGGGCGAGTTCGGCCACTGAAGCTTTCTTT.

The chain uses TRBV29-1 and TRBJ1-4; D gene ambiguous. V was cut by 0 bases and J by 8 bases, with 10 bases left in between. Germline V gene sequence: CDR1 SQVTM, CDR2 ANQGSEA. The CDR3 is made up of 13 amino acids. The DNA for the CDR3 is TGCAGCGTTGAAGATTCCAGAGGAGAAAAACTGTTTTTT. Translated: CSVEDSRGEKLFF. Complete variable domain (other parts from reference TRBV29-1 and TRBJ1-4): SAVISQKPSRDICQRGTSLTIQCQVDSQVTMMFWYRQQPGQSLTLIATANQGSEATYESGFVIDKFPISRPNLTFSTLTVSNMSPEDSSIYLCSVEDSRGEKLFFGSGTQLSVL.

The gene calls are TRBV19 and TRBJ1-5, with a weak D call TRBD1 (6 bases). The CDR3 consists of 14 residues. V was trimmed by 3 bases and J by 2 bases, leaving 8 bases between them. Germline CDR1 is LNHDA and CDR2 is SQIVND (reference sequence). In DNA, the CDR3 is TGTGCCAGTAGTATGGCAGGGGGCAATCAGCCCCAGCATTTT. It encodes CASSMAGGNQPQHF.

This chain connects TRBV13 to TRBJ2-7, with D tentatively TRBD2 (5 bases). From germline, CDR1 is PRHDT and CDR2 FYEKMQ (reference sequence). The CDR3 consists of 13 residues. V dropped 4 bases and J dropped 4 bases, with 11 bases sitting between them. The CDR3 here is CASSWGDLYEQYF. The CDR3 DNA is TGTGCCAGCAGCTGGGGAGATCTATACGAGCAGTACTTC. The full variable domain, its missing parts supplied by reference TRBV13 and TRBJ2-7, is AAGVIQSPRHLIKEKRETATLKCYPIPRHDTVYWYQQGPGQDPQFLISFYEKMQSDKGSIPDRFSAQQFSDYHSELNMSSLELGDSALYFCASSWGDLYEQYFGPGTRLTVT.

The sample holds a few counts of this clone. V and J are TRBV19 and TRBJ1-5, with D uncertain. Trimming left V 7 bases short and J 0 bases short, with 13 bases between. CDR1 is LNHDA and CDR2 is SQIVND in the germline V gene (reference sequence). The CDR3 sequence is 15 residues long. Written as DNA, the CDR3 is TGTGCCAGTACCCCGGGATCAGTTAGCAATCAGCCCCAGCATTTT. It specifies CASTPGSVSNQPQHF.

This clone was recorded a few times. The chain has TRBV6-1 and TRBJ1-1, with 11 positions matching TRBD1. The ends lost 5 bases at V and 4 bases at J; junction bases unmatched: 6. Germline values: CDR1 MNHNS, CDR2 SASEGT. The CDR3 is 15 amino acids. CDR3 loop: CASSRTGGRVTEAFF. CDR3 sequence (DNA): TGTGCCAGCAGTCGGACAGGGGGCCGCGTCACTGAAGCTTTCTTT.

The gene calls are TRBV5-4 and TRBJ2-7; a possible D gene is TRBD1 (6 bases). Germline V lookup: CDR1 SGHNT, CDR2 YYREEE (reference sequence). The CDR3 has 12 amino acids. V was pared by 4 bases and J by 4 bases, with 9 bases between. CDR3 sequence (DNA): TGTGCCAGCAGCCGGGACACGTACGAGCAGTACTTC. Protein: CASSRDTYEQYF.

The J gene is TRBJ2-7, the V gene TRBV6-7; no clear D gene. TRBV6-7 is classed as an ORF, of uncertain function. CDR3 length: 14 amino acids. V shed 6 bases and J shed 3 bases, with 15 bases lying between them. CDR3 residues: CASSHSLRHYEQYF. CDR3 in DNA: TGTGCCAGCAGCCACAGTTTACGGCACTACGAGCAGTACTTC.

This clone was observed a few times. The chain couples TRBV28 to TRBJ2-7, with 9 bases lining up with TRBD1. V was pared by 5 bases and J by 2 bases, with 7 bases of the junction left unmatched. The CDR3 covers 15 residues. The V gene's germline CDR1 is MDHEN and CDR2 SYDVKM. CDR3 region: CASSTPGQGTYEQYF. DNA for the CDR3: TGTGCCAGCAGTACGCCGGGACAGGGAACCTACGAGCAGTACTTC.

The chain joins TRBV5-6 to TRBJ1-4; 10 positions match TRBD1. Germline V lookup: CDR1 SGHDT, CDR2 YYEEEE. This CDR3 contains 17 residues. Losses at the gene ends were 3 bases for V and 7 bases for J; bases not matched to a gene: 12. CDR3 region: CASSYLPTGTGVEKLFF. The DNA of the CDR3 is TGTGCCAGCAGCTACCTCCCTACCGGGACAGGGGTTGAAAAACTGTTTTTT.

This rearrangement joins TRBV2 to TRBJ1-5; D not certain. The CDR3 runs 15 residues. Germline CDR1 reads SNHLY; CDR2 reads FYNNEI. V lost 7 bases and J lost 4, with 17 bases in between. This CDR3 is CASKIIDSSNQPQHF. The CDR3 DNA reads as TGTGCCAGCAAAATAATCGACTCCTCAAATCAGCCCCAGCATTTT.

V gene TRBV7-2 combines with J gene TRBJ2-3; no firm D call. CDR3 size: 15 residues. The germline gives CDR1 SGHTA, CDR2 FQGNSA. V lost 3 bases to trimming and J lost 1 base, with 11 bases between them. CDR3: CASSFLEAGTDTQYF. The CDR3 DNA is TGTGCCAGCAGCTTTCTTGAGGCAGGCACAGATACGCAGTATTTT.

Only a few counts were recorded for this clone. V and J are TRBV30 and TRBJ1-3; D may be TRBD1 (5 bases). CDR3 length: 13 residues. CDR1 GTSNPN and CDR2 SVGIG come from the germline V gene (reference sequence). CDR3 sequence (DNA): TGTGCGGTCGGGGGGGGCTCTGGAAACACCATATATTTT. This sequence encodes CAVGGGSGNTIYF.